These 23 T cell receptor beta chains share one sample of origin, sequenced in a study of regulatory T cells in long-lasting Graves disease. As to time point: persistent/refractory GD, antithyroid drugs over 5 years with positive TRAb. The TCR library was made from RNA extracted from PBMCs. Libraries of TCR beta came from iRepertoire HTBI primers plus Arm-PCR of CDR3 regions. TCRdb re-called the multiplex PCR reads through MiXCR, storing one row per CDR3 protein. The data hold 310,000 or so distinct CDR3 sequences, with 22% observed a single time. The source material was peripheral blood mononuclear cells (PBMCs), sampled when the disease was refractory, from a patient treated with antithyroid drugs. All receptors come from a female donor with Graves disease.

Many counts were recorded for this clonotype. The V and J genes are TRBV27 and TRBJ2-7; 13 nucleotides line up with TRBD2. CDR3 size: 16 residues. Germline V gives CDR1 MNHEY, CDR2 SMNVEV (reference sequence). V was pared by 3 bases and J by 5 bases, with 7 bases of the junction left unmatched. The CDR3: CASSLRLAGGDDEQYF. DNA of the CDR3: TGTGCCAGCAGTTTGCGACTAGCGGGAGGAGACGACGAGCAGTACTTC.

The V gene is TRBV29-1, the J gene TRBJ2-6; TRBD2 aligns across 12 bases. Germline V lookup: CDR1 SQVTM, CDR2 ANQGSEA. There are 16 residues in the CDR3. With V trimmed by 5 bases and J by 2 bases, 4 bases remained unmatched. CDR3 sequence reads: CSVKRLAGAGANVLTF. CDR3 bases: TGCAGCGTTAAACGACTAGCGGGAGCTGGGGCCAACGTCCTGACTTTC.

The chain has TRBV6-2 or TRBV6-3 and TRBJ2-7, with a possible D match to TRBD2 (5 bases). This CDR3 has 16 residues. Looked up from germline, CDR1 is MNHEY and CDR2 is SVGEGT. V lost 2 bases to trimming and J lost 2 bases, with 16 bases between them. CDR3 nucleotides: TGTGCCAGCAGTTACCTAGAGCGAGGGCGCCCCTACGAGCAGTACTTC. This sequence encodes CASSYLERGRPYEQYF.

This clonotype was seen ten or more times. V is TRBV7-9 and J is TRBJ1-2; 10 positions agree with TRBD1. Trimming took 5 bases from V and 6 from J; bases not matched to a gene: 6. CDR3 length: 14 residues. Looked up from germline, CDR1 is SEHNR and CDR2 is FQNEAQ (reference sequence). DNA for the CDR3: TGTGCCAGCAGCCAAACCGGGACAGGGGATGGCTACACCTTC. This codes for CASSQTGTGDGYTF.

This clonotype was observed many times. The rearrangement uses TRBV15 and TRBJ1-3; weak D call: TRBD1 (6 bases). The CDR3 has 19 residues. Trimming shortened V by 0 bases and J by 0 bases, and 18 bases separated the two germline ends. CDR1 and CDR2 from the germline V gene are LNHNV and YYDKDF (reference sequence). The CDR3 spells CATSRDRVGRGSSGNTIYF. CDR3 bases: TGTGCCACCAGCAGAGATCGAGTGGGCAGGGGAAGCTCTGGAAACACCATATATTTT. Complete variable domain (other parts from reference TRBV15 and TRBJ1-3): DAMVIQNPRYQVTQFGKPVTLSCSQTLNHNVMYWYQQKSSQAPKLLFHYYDKDFNNEADTPDNFQSRRPNTSFCFLDIRSPGLGDTAMYLCATSRDRVGRGSSGNTIYFGEGSWLTVV.

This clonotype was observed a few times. The CDR3 region is CASSDRDTDTQYF. As DNA, the CDR3 is TGTGCCAGCAGCGACAGGGACACAGATACGCAGTATTTT. The chain joins TRBV7-2 to TRBJ2-3, with 7 bases matching TRBD1. The CDR3 is 13 amino acids. The germline CDR1 and CDR2 sequences are SGHTA and FQGNSA. The ends lost 5 bases at V and 2 bases at J; junction bases unmatched: 1.

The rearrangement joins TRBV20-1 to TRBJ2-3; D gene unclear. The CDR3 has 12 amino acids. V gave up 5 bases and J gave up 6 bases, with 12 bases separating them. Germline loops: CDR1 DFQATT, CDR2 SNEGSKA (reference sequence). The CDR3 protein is CSASSAEDTQYF. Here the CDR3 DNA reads TGCAGTGCTTCCTCGGCGGAGGATACGCAGTATTTT.

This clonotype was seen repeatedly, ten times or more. CDR3 nucleotide sequence: TGCAGTGCTGGCCCCGTGCGGGAGGAGCAAGAGACCCAGTACTTC. Translated, it gives CSAGPVREEQETQYF. This chain connects TRBV20-1 to TRBJ2-5; TRBD2 matches at 8 bases. Trimming cost V 5 bases and J 2 bases; bases outside gene matches: 10. Per germline, CDR1 DFQATT and CDR2 SNEGSKA (reference sequence). The CDR3 covers 15 residues.

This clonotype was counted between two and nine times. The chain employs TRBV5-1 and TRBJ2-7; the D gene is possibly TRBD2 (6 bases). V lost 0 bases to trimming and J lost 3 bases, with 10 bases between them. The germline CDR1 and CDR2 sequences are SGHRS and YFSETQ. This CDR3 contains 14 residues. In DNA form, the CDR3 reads TGCGCCAGCAGCTTGGTAGGCGGGGACTACGAGCAGTACTTC. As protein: CASSLVGGDYEQYF.

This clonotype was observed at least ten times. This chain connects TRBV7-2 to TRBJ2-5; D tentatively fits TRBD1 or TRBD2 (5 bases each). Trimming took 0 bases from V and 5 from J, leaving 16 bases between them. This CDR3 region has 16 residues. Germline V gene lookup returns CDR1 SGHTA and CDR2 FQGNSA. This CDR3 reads CASSLAPGQPRETQYF. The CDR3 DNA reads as TGTGCCAGCAGCTTAGCCCCGGGGCAGCCCCGGGAGACCCAGTACTTC.

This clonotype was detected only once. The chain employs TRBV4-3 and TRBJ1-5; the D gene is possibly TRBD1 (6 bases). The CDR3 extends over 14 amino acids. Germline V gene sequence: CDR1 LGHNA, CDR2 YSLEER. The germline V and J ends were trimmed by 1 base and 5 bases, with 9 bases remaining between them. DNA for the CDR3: TGCGCCAGCAGCCAAGTACAGGGAGATCAGCCCCAGCATTTT. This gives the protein CASSQVQGDQPQHF.

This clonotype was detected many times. CDR3: CASSASGQGAYEQYF. Written as DNA, the CDR3 is TGCGCCAGCAGCGCCTCGGGACAGGGGGCCTACGAGCAGTACTTC. The rearrangement links TRBV5-1 to TRBJ2-7, with 11 bases matching TRBD1. The trim removed 4 bases at V and 2 bases at J, leaving 5 bases unmatched. CDR3 size: 15 residues. Per the germline V gene, CDR1 is SGHRS and CDR2 is YFSETQ.

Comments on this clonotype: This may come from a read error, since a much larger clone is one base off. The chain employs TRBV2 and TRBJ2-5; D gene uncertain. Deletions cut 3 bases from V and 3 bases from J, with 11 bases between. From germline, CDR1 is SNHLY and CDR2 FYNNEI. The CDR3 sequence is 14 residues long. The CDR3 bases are TGTGCCAGCAGTGAGGGAACGGCTGAAGAGACCCAGTACTTC. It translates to CASSEGTAEETQYF.

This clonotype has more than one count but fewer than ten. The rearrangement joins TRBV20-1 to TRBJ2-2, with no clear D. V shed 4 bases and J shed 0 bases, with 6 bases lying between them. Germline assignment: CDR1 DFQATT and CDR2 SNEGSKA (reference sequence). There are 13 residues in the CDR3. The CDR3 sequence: CSATHPNTGELFF. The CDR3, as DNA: TGCAGTGCTACCCATCCGAACACCGGGGAGCTGTTTTTT.

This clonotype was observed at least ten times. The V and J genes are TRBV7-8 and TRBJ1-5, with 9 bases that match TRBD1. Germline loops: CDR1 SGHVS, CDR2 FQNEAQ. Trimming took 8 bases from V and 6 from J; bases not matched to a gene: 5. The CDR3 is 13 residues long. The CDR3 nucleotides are TGTGCCAGCGGGACAGGGTCTGCTCAGCCCCAGCATTTT. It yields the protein CASGTGSAQPQHF.

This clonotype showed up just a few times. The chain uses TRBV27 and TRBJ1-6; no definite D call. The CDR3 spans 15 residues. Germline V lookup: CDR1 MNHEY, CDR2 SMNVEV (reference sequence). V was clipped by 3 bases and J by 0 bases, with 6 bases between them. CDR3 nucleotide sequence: TGTGCCAGCAGTTTTACCGGCTCCTATAATTCACCCCTCCACTTT. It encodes CASSFTGSYNSPLHF.

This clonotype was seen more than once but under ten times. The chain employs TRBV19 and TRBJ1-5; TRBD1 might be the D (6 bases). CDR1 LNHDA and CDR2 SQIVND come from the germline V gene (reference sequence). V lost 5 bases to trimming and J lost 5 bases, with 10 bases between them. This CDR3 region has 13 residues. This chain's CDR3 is CASSPHRDQPQHF. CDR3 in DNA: TGTGCCAGTAGTCCCCACAGGGATCAGCCCCAGCATTTT.

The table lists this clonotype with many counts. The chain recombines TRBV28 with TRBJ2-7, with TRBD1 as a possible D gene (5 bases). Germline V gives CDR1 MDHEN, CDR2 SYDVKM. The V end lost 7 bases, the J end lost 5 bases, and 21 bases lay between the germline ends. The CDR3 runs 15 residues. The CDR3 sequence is CASTRTPRAPDEQYF. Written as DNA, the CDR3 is TGTGCCAGCACCCGAACCCCCAGGGCCCCGGACGAGCAGTACTTC.

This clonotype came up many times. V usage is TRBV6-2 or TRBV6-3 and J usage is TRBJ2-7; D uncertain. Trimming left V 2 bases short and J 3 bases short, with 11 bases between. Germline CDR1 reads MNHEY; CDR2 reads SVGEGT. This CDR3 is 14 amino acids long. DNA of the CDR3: TGTGCCAGCAGTTACGGTCGAGATTTCTACGAGCAGTACTTC. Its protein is CASSYGRDFYEQYF.

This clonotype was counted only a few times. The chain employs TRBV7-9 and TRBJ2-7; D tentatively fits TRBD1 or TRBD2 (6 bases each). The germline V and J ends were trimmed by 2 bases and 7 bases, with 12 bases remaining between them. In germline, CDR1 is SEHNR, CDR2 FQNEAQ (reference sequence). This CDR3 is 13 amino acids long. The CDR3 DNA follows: TGTGCCAGCAGCTTAAGGGGGGTGGCTGAGCAGTACTTC. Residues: CASSLRGVAEQYF.

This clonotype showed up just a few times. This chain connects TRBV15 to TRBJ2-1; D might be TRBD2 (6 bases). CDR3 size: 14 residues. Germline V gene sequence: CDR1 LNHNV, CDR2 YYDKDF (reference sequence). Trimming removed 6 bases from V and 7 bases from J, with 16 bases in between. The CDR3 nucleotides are TGTGCCACCAGTCCGTCGGGAGATGGAAATGAGCAGTTCTTC. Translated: CATSPSGDGNEQFF.

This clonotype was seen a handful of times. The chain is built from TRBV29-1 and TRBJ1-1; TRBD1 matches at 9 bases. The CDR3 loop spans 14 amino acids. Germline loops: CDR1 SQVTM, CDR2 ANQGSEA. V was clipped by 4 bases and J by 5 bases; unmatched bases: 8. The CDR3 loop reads CSVGGTGKRTEAFF. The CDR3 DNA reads TGCAGCGTTGGAGGGACAGGGAAGAGGACTGAAGCTTTCTTT.

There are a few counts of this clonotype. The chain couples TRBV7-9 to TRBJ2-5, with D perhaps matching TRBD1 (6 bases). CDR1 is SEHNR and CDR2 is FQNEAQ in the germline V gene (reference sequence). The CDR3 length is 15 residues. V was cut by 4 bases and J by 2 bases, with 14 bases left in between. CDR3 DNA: TGTGCCAGCAGCTCCCCAGGACAGAATCAAGAGACCCAGTACTTC. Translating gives CASSSPGQNQETQYF.